Described below is a single TCR beta chain sequence and its context. Data came from immunoSEQ multiplex PCR; TCRdb stores just in-frame clones and leaves some out. This table has some 200,000 clones, 65% to 90% appearing once. The sample is drawn from a study of cytomegalovirus exposure and HLA in healthy donors. The specimen was PBMCs. The source is a woman aged 25 to 39 in good health and CMV-seropositive.

CDR3 nucleotides: TGTGCCAGCGACCCTCGGGGACAGATCTACGAGCAGTACTTC. Residues: CASDPRGQIYEQYF. The V gene is TRBV2, the J gene TRBJ2-7, with 7 positions matching TRBD1. The germline gives CDR1 SNHLY, CDR2 FYNNEI. The CDR3 runs to 14 residues. The V and J ends lost 8 bases and 3 bases, in that order; junction bases with no gene match: 10.